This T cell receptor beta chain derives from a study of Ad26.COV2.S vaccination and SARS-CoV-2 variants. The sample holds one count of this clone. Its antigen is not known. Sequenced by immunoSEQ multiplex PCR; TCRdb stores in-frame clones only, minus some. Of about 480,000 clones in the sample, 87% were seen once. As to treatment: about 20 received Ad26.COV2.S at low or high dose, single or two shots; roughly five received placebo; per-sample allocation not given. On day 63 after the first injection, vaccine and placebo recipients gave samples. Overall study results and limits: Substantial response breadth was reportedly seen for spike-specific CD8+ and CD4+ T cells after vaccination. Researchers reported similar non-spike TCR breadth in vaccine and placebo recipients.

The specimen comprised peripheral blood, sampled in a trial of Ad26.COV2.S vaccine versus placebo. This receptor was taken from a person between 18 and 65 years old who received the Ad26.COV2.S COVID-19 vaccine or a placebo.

The CDR3 is CASSPTGQGGFYEQYF. In nucleotides, the CDR3 is TGTGCCAGCAGCCCAACGGGACAGGGGGGATTCTACGAGCAGTACTTC. This chain joins TRBV28 and TRBJ2-7; 11 nucleotides align to TRBD1. The CDR3 contains 16 residues. CDR1 is MDHEN and CDR2 is SYDVKM in the germline V gene. With V trimmed by 6 bases and J by 3 bases, 10 bases remained unmatched.